Listed here are 29 T cell receptor beta chains from one sample, sequenced in a study of CD8 T cells in Susac syndrome (dated by TCRdb to between 2018 and 2020). The protocol used for the library was the immunoSEQ multiplex PCR assay. RNA was extracted using the RNeasy kit, and about 0.45 to 1 microgram was reverse transcribed with random hexamers. In-frame beta chains were kept once TCRdb had trimmed the public reads at Q25 with fastp and called clones with MiXCR. Each entry is one CDR3 protein sequence, shown with its most common DNA and genes. The sample data list some 260,000 distinct CDR3 sequences, and about 88% of these were observed just once. Approximately 0.11% of the sample is in the top ten clones. The sequenced sample was CD8+ T cells from PBMCs. These TCRs come from a human donor with multiple sclerosis.

The chain links TRBV7-9 to TRBJ2-1, with D perhaps matching TRBD2 (6 bases). The CDR3 totals 14 residues. V was trimmed by 8 bases and J by 6 bases, leaving 17 bases between them. Germline V gives CDR1 SEHNR, CDR2 FQNEAQ (reference sequence). The CDR3 DNA reads as TGTGCCAGCCTGAGGGGAGGTTTATCCAATGAGCAGTTCTTC. This translates into CASLRGGLSNEQFF.

The chain combines TRBV19 with TRBJ2-2, with a weak D call TRBD1 (5 bases). V dropped 6 bases and J dropped 4 bases, with 15 bases sitting between them. Germline V CDR1 and CDR2: LNHDA, SQIVND (reference sequence). The CDR3 has 15 residues. CDR3 DNA sequence: TGTGCCAGTAGACCTACCAGGGATGGCACCGGGGAGCTGTTTTTT. Translated: CASRPTRDGTGELFF.

This sequence joins TRBV7-9 and TRBJ2-3; 8 bases match TRBD2. This CDR3 contains 15 residues. Germline CDR1 SEHNR, CDR2 FQNEAQ (reference sequence). V lost 5 bases to trimming and J lost 1 base; unmatched junction nucleotides: 5. CDR3 residues: CASSGRREGTDTQYF. The CDR3 bases are TGTGCCAGCAGCGGACGGCGGGAGGGCACAGATACGCAGTATTTT.

The chain couples TRBV27 to TRBJ2-1; no reliable D call. Germline V lookup: CDR1 MNHEY, CDR2 SMNVEV (reference sequence). V lost 0 bases, J lost 4 bases, and 7 bases lay in between. The CDR3 has 14 amino acids. CDR3 residues: CASSLSSRYNEQFF. CDR3 bases: TGTGCCAGCAGTTTATCTTCCAGATACAATGAGCAGTTCTTC.

The V call is TRBV30, the J call TRBJ2-5, with TRBD2 matching 9 bases. Germline CDR1 and CDR2: GTSNPN and SVGIG (reference sequence). This CDR3 is built from 16 residues. V lost 5 bases, J lost 2 bases, and 12 bases stayed unmatched. The CDR3 DNA follows: TGTGCCTGGGGGCTGATTGGGCTAGCGGGACAAGAGACCCAGTACTTC. Protein sequence: CAWGLIGLAGQETQYF.

The chain has TRBV12-3 or TRBV12-4 and TRBJ1-1; D is perhaps TRBD1 (6 bases). The CDR3 is made up of 13 amino acids. Trimming left V 5 bases short and J 4 bases short, with 11 bases between. CDR3: CASSPGEGTEAFF. The CDR3 coding sequence is TGTGCCAGCAGTCCAGGGGAGGGCACTGAAGCTTTCTTT.

V gene TRBV12-3 or TRBV12-4 combines with J gene TRBJ2-3; D might be TRBD2 (5 bases). V was trimmed by 4 bases and J by 5 bases, leaving 16 bases between them. This CDR3 region has 15 residues. CDR3: CASSSFRPGVDTQYF. In DNA, the CDR3 is TGTGCCAGCAGTTCCTTCCGGCCCGGGGTAGATACGCAGTATTTT.

This chain connects TRBV6-5 to TRBJ1-1; unclear D gene. The germline V gene has CDR1 MNHEY and CDR2 SVGAGI. This CDR3 is 15 amino acids long. Trimming removed 5 bases from V and 1 base from J, with 14 bases in between. CDR3 sequence reads: CASSPGLTANTEAFF. CDR3 bases: TGTGCCAGCAGTCCGGGCTTAACAGCGAACACTGAAGCTTTCTTT.

V and J are TRBV9 and TRBJ2-3, with D uncertain. Trimming took 0 bases from V and 6 from J, leaving 8 bases between them. Germline CDR1 reads SGDLS; CDR2 reads YYNGEE. CDR3 length: 13 amino acids. CDR3 in DNA: TGTGCCAGCAGCGTAGAGACCCCCGATACGCAGTATTTT. Amino acid sequence: CASSVETPDTQYF.

This chain connects TRBV5-1 to TRBJ1-1, with D possibly being TRBD1 (5 bases). This CDR3 region has 17 residues. Germline V CDR1 and CDR2: SGHRS, YFSETQ. Trimming removed 1 base at V and 1 base at J, with 17 bases between. The DNA for the CDR3 is TGCGCCAGCAGCTTGTACGGGGCGCGAGGTAAGAACACTGAAGCTTTCTTT. Its protein is CASSLYGARGKNTEAFF.

This clonotype was found once. This sequence joins TRBV6-1 and TRBJ2-6; 9 bases agree with TRBD1. CDR1 and CDR2 from the germline V gene are MNHNS and SASEGT. The CDR3 spans 19 residues. Losses at the gene ends were 3 bases for V and 4 bases for J; bases not matched to a gene: 13. The CDR3 is CASSDHTGGIKRGANVLTF. CDR3 bases: TGTGCCAGCAGTGACCATACAGGGGGCATTAAAAGAGGGGCCAACGTCCTGACTTTC.

The chain recombines TRBV27 with TRBJ2-7, with D unclear. Looked up from germline, CDR1 is MNHEY and CDR2 is SMNVEV (reference sequence). This CDR3 region has 11 residues. Trimming took 6 bases from V and 6 from J, leaving 9 bases between them. The CDR3 sequence is CASSRPGEQYF. CDR3 DNA sequence: TGTGCCAGCAGCCGGCCTGGCGAGCAGTACTTC.

The chain couples TRBV6-5 to TRBJ2-1; 8 bases are a match to TRBD2. The CDR3 covers 13 residues. Germline CDR1 and CDR2: MNHEY and SVGAGI. The junction had 6 bases not matched to a gene; V was cut back by 8 bases and J by 6 bases. CDR3 loop: CASSAGVFNEQFF. DNA of the CDR3: TGTGCCAGCTCAGCGGGAGTGTTCAATGAGCAGTTCTTC.

The chain links TRBV12-3 or TRBV12-4 to TRBJ2-2; 10 bases match TRBD1. Trimming took 5 bases from V and 6 from J; bases not matched to a gene: 9. The CDR3 is 16 residues long. CDR3 nucleotides: TGTGCCAGCAGTGAATGGGGGACAGGGGTACCCGGGGAGCTGTTTTTT. Its translation is CASSEWGTGVPGELFF.

The chain links TRBV27 to TRBJ2-7; no definite D call. CDR1 is MNHEY and CDR2 is SMNVEV in the germline V gene (reference sequence). This CDR3 is built from 14 residues. Between the trimmed V and J ends, which lost 6 bases and 5 bases, there was a span of 17 bases. The DNA of the CDR3 is TGTGCCAGCAGCTACTTGGGTTTGGCGAACGAGCAGTACTTC. As protein: CASSYLGLANEQYF.

This chain links TRBV7-6 with TRBJ1-1; D may be TRBD1 (6 bases). The CDR3 length is 13 residues. Trimming cost V 5 bases and J 5 bases, with 12 bases left between them. Looked up from germline, CDR1 is SGHVS and CDR2 is FNYEAQ. This CDR3 reads CASSLTRGTEAFF. The CDR3 DNA follows: TGTGCCAGCAGCCTTACCAGGGGAACTGAAGCTTTCTTT.

The CDR3 nucleotides are TGTGCCAGCAGCTTTCTTAGGACCGGGGAGCTGTTTTTT. It yields the protein CASSFLRTGELFF. The chain couples TRBV7-9 to TRBJ2-2; D gene unclear. This CDR3 contains 13 residues. V lost 3 bases and J lost 5, with 7 bases in between. CDR1 and CDR2 (germline): SEHNR, FQNEAQ (reference sequence).

The gene calls are TRBV28 and TRBJ1-2, with TRBD1 matching over 7 bases. From germline, CDR1 is MDHEN and CDR2 SYDVKM. CDR3 length equals 18 residues. V was pared by 3 bases and J by 3 bases, with 16 bases of the junction left unmatched. CDR3 in DNA: TGTGCCAGCAGTTTTTCCGTTAACAGGGGCCGGGGGGACTATGGCTACACCTTC. Protein sequence: CASSFSVNRGRGDYGYTF.

The chain uses TRBV2 and TRBJ2-7, with D unresolved. Germline assignment: CDR1 SNHLY and CDR2 FYNNEI. V was cut by 6 bases and J by 8 bases, with 8 bases left in between. The CDR3 has 10 residues. CDR3 DNA: TGTGCCAGCAGCGGTTACCAGCAGTACTTC. Protein: CASSGYQQYF.

This clonotype was observed a few times. J is TRBJ2-4 and V is TRBV15; weak D call: TRBD2 (6 bases). The CDR3 loop spans 16 amino acids. Germline loops: CDR1 LNHNV, CDR2 YYDKDF (reference sequence). V was clipped by 5 bases and J by 8 bases, with 22 bases between them. The CDR3 coding sequence is TGTGCCACCAGCCCGCTCAGGACTACTTCGATTGACATTCAGTACTTC. Its translation: CATSPLRTTSIDIQYF.

This clonotype was seen more than once but under ten times. The rearrangement joins TRBV4-2 to TRBJ2-3; a possible D gene is TRBD2 (5 bases). Trimming cost V 4 bases and J 4 bases, with 18 bases left between them. The germline gives CDR1 LGHNA, CDR2 YNFKEQ. This CDR3 has 16 residues. DNA for the CDR3: TGTGCCAGCAGCCCCCAAATAGAGCGGCCACCAGATACGCAGTATTTT. This codes for CASSPQIERPPDTQYF.

As to this clonotype: Compared with germline, one end of the junction differs, possibly owing to a read error. This chain links TRBV24-1 with TRBJ2-3, with 9 bases aligning to TRBD1. This CDR3 region has 14 residues. Per germline, CDR1 KGHDR and CDR2 SFDVKD. The CDR3, as DNA: TGTGCCACCCAAGGGACAGGGAGCAAAGATACGCAGTATTTT. It yields the protein CATQGTGSKDTQYF.

V gene TRBV4-2 combines with J gene TRBJ1-1; 12 bases match TRBD1. The CDR3 length is 16 residues. Germline V CDR1 and CDR2: LGHNA, YNFKEQ. Losses at the gene ends were 3 bases for V and 4 bases for J; bases not matched to a gene: 6. In nucleotides, the CDR3 is TGTGCCAGCAGCCACGGGACAGGGGGCGTCCGCACTGAAGCTTTCTTT. Its protein is CASSHGTGGVRTEAFF.

The chain joins TRBV3-1 to TRBJ2-3, with D maybe TRBD2 (6 bases). This CDR3 has 16 amino acids. Per the germline V gene, CDR1 is LGHDT and CDR2 is YNNKEL (reference sequence). V was cut by 2 bases and J by 4 bases, with 16 bases left in between. CDR3 in amino acids: CASSQRLAVFSDTQYF. The CDR3, as DNA: TGTGCCAGCAGCCAAAGATTAGCGGTATTCTCAGATACGCAGTATTTT.

The chain couples TRBV27 to TRBJ1-1; a possible D gene is TRBD1 (6 bases). Germline lookup yields CDR1 MNHEY and CDR2 SMNVEV (reference sequence). CDR3 size: 12 residues. Trimming removed 6 bases from V and 5 bases from J, with 10 bases in between. The DNA for the CDR3 is TGTGCCAGCAGCGGGGGGGCGACTGAAGCTTTCTTT. Residues: CASSGGATEAFF.

In its sample, this clonotype was seen once. The CDR3, as DNA: TGTGCCAGTAGTTACCGGGACGTGGGCTACGAGCAGTACTTC. Translated, it gives CASSYRDVGYEQYF. V gene TRBV19 combines with J gene TRBJ2-7; D tentatively reads TRBD1 or TRBD2 (5 bases each). This CDR3 contains 14 residues. The V end was cut by 5 bases, the J end by 3 bases, with 14 bases between. Germline-derived CDR1 and CDR2 are LNHDA and SQIVND (reference sequence).

This chain joins TRBV7-2 and TRBJ2-5; D ambiguous. V was clipped by 5 bases and J by 5 bases, with 12 bases between them. The germline V gene encodes CDR1 SGHTA and CDR2 FQGNSA. This CDR3 is 13 amino acids long. CDR3 in DNA: TGTGCCAGCAGCCATGACTCCCGGGAGACCCAGTACTTC. This codes for CASSHDSRETQYF.

The V gene is TRBV28, the J gene TRBJ2-1; a possible D gene is TRBD2 (5 bases). The CDR3 is 13 residues long. Germline V gene lookup returns CDR1 MDHEN and CDR2 SYDVKM. The V and J ends lost 5 bases and 7 bases respectively, with 12 bases between them. CDR3: CASSPRLRNEQFF. The CDR3 nucleotides read TGTGCCAGCAGTCCGAGACTAAGGAATGAGCAGTTCTTC.

The CDR3: CASSFVLAGIDSTDTQYF. The CDR3 DNA reads TGTGCCAGCAGTTTCGTACTAGCGGGTATTGATAGCACAGATACGCAGTATTTT. The chain employs TRBV12-3 or TRBV12-4 and TRBJ2-3; 9 positions agree with TRBD2. The V and J ends lost 3 bases and 0 bases, in that order; junction bases with no gene match: 10. This CDR3 spans 18 amino acids.